These 21 T cell receptor beta chains originate from one sample sequenced in a study of cytomegalovirus exposure and HLA in healthy donors. The PCR was carried out with 60 Vbeta primers and 13 Jbeta primers. Only in-frame clones appear in the TCRdb table, and some are missing; sequencing was by immunoSEQ multiplex PCR. The sample carries about 120,000 clones, about 75% recorded once. Sequenced material: PBMCs. The origin of the receptors is a man aged 55-75 years in good health and CMV-seropositive.

This clone was detected a few times. The J gene is TRBJ2-7, the V gene TRBV5-5; 7 bases fit TRBD1. This CDR3 is built from 14 residues. Losses at the gene ends were 2 bases for V and 5 bases for J; bases not matched to a gene: 7. In germline, CDR1 is SGHKS, CDR2 YYEKEE (reference sequence). CDR3 in DNA: TGTGCCAGCAGCTTAGGACAGGATAGGAACGAGCAGTACTTC. Translated, it gives CASSLGQDRNEQYF.

The chain has TRBV30 and TRBJ1-5; D call uncertain. Germline-derived CDR1 and CDR2 are GTSNPN and SVGIG (reference sequence). This CDR3 has 13 residues. V shed 3 bases and J shed 5 bases, with 11 bases lying between them. The CDR3 here is CAWSYSTYQPQHF. CDR3 bases: TGTGCCTGGAGCTACAGTACCTATCAGCCCCAGCATTTT.

V and J are TRBV5-4 and TRBJ1-4, with 8 bases that match TRBD1. V shed 4 bases and J 7 bases; nucleotides not matched to a gene: 9. Germline loops: CDR1 SGHNT, CDR2 YYREEE (reference sequence). The CDR3 covers 15 residues. The CDR3, as DNA: TGTGCCAGCAGCGCATACAGGGGGGGCGGTGAAAAACTGTTTTTT. Its translation: CASSAYRGGGEKLFF. Supplemented by reference TRBV5-4 and TRBJ1-4, the full variable domain reads ETGVTQSPTHLIKTRGQQVTLRCSSQSGHNTVSWYQQALGQGPQFIFQYYREEENGRGNFPPRFSGLQFPNYSSELNVNALELDDSALYLCASSAYRGGGEKLFFGSGTQLSVL.

The chain carries TRBV7-2 and TRBJ1-4; a possible D gene is TRBD1 (5 bases). Trimming left V 0 bases short and J 8 bases short, with 10 bases between. This CDR3 spans 14 amino acids. Looked up from germline, CDR1 is SGHTA and CDR2 is FQGNSA. CDR3 DNA sequence: TGTGCCAGCAGCTTAGCAGGGGCGCGGGAAAAACTGTTTTTT. Protein product: CASSLAGAREKLFF.

The V gene is TRBV4-1, the J gene TRBJ2-3; 8 positions agree with TRBD1. V shed 4 bases and J 5 bases; nucleotides not matched to a gene: 8. CDR3 length: 15 residues. From germline, CDR1 is MGHRA and CDR2 YSYEKL. CDR3 DNA sequence: TGCGCCAGCAGCCCGATAGGACAGGGCCAAGATACGCAGTATTTT. This codes for CASSPIGQGQDTQYF.

The rearrangement uses TRBV30 and TRBJ1-3; no definite D call. V dropped 4 bases and J dropped 0 bases, with 10 bases sitting between them. This CDR3 comprises 14 residues. Germline V gene sequence: CDR1 GTSNPN, CDR2 SVGIG (reference sequence). CDR3 bases: TGTGCCTGGACCTATGTCGCCTCTGGAAACACCATATATTTT. Residues: CAWTYVASGNTIYF.

This clone was seen a few times. This rearrangement joins TRBV25-1 to TRBJ2-3, with TRBD1 identical over 8 bases. CDR1 is MGHDK, CDR2 SYGVNS, per germline. CDR3 length: 16 residues. The ends lost 3 bases at V and 0 bases at J; junction bases unmatched: 5. CDR3 in amino acids: CASSDLHRGSTDTQYF. The DNA of the CDR3 is TGTGCCAGCAGTGATTTGCACAGGGGGAGCACAGATACGCAGTATTTT. Supplemented by reference TRBV25-1 and TRBJ2-3, the full variable domain reads EADIYQTPRYLVIGTGKKITLECSQTMGHDKMYWYQQDPGMELHLIHYSYGVNSTEKGDLSSESTVSRIRTEHFPLTLESARPSHTSQYLCASSDLHRGSTDTQYFGPGTRLTVL.

The CDR3 nucleotides read TGTGCCAGCAGTTTGGACGGGATTAATTCACCCCTCCACTTT. It codes for CASSLDGINSPLHF. V is TRBV6-4 and J is TRBJ1-6; D unresolved. CDR3 length: 14 amino acids. CDR1 and CDR2 from the germline V gene are MRHNA and SNTAGT. The ends were cut back, 5 bases at V and 6 bases at J, with 11 bases in the middle.

The table lists this clone with a few counts. This chain connects TRBV11-2 to TRBJ2-5; D uncertain. Germline CDR1 SGHAT, CDR2 FQNNGV. With 0 bases removed from V and 5 bases from J, the gap between germline ends came to 19 bases. This CDR3 has 17 residues. As DNA, the CDR3 is TGTGCCAGCAGCTTAGATGTCGCCAAGCGCAAGTGGGAGACCCAGTACTTC. Translating gives CASSLDVAKRKWETQYF.

V gene TRBV29-1 combines with J gene TRBJ1-1; a weak D match, TRBD1 (6 bases). Germline loops: CDR1 SQVTM, CDR2 ANQGSEA. The CDR3 extends over 14 amino acids. Trimming cost V 6 bases and J 6 bases, with 20 bases left between them. The CDR3 region is CSVARGGGGAEAFF. DNA for the CDR3: TGCAGCGTAGCTCGTGGGGGGGGCGGGGCTGAAGCTTTCTTT.

The rearrangement joins TRBV9 to TRBJ2-1; 7 bases align to TRBD2. In germline, CDR1 is SGDLS, CDR2 YYNGEE. CDR3 length: 17 residues. V dropped 4 bases and J dropped 0; count of bases not matched to a gene: 10. CDR3 protein: CASSPRLAASSYNEQFF. CDR3 in DNA: TGTGCCAGCAGCCCCAGACTAGCAGCTAGCTCCTACAATGAGCAGTTCTTC.

The V and J genes are TRBV5-1 and TRBJ1-4, with 9 bases fitting TRBD1. V lost 1 base to trimming and J lost 0 bases; unmatched junction nucleotides: 10. The CDR3 is made up of 19 amino acids. Germline-derived CDR1 and CDR2 are SGHRS and YFSETQ. CDR3: CASSLRGQGRGATNEKLFF. Here the CDR3 DNA reads TGCGCCAGCAGCTTGAGGGGACAGGGTAGGGGAGCAACTAATGAAAAACTGTTTTTT.

This sequence joins TRBV7-9 and TRBJ1-3, with 8 positions matching TRBD1. This CDR3 is built from 13 residues. Germline-derived CDR1 and CDR2 are SEHNR and FQNEAQ (reference sequence). With 5 bases clipped from V and 7 bases from J, the junction kept 4 bases outside the gene matches. CDR3 loop: CASSGQGSNTIYF. In nucleotides, the CDR3 is TGTGCCAGCAGCGGACAGGGTAGTAACACCATATATTTT.

The genes are TRBV2 and TRBJ2-7, with 8 bases that match TRBD1. The CDR3 sequence is 14 residues long. Germline V gene lookup returns CDR1 SNHLY and CDR2 FYNNEI. J gave up 2 bases and V 6 bases, and 6 bases lay outside the gene matches. CDR3 residues: CASRRGTGTYEQYF. CDR3 nucleotide sequence: TGTGCCAGCAGGAGAGGGACAGGAACCTACGAGCAGTACTTC.

V gene TRBV6-1 combines with J gene TRBJ1-4, with D maybe TRBD1 (6 bases). This CDR3 has 15 residues. V dropped 8 bases and J dropped 0 bases, with 13 bases sitting between them. Per germline, CDR1 MNHNS and CDR2 SASEGT. The CDR3 sequence: CASRGWTATNEKLFF. The CDR3 DNA follows: TGTGCCAGCCGAGGCTGGACAGCAACTAATGAAAAACTGTTTTTT.

CDR3 sequence reads: CASSLEEGSEAFF. DNA of the CDR3: TGTGCCAGCAGCTTAGAAGAGGGCTCTGAAGCTTTCTTT. This chain links TRBV7-9 with TRBJ1-1; no definite D call. This CDR3 is built from 13 residues. V gave up 1 base and J gave up 6 bases, with 9 bases separating them. Per germline, CDR1 SEHNR and CDR2 FQNEAQ (reference sequence).

J is TRBJ1-4 and V is TRBV10-2, with D perhaps TRBD1 (5 bases). CDR1 is WSHSY and CDR2 is SAAADI in the germline V gene. Trimming cost V 2 bases and J 7 bases, with 14 bases left between them. The CDR3 is made up of 15 amino acids. CDR3 sequence reads: CASSEPAGGVEKLFF. The CDR3, as DNA: TGCGCCAGCAGTGAGCCGGCCGGGGGGGTTGAAAAACTGTTTTTT.

The chain recombines TRBV7-8 with TRBJ1-2, with 10 positions matching TRBD1. The CDR3 is made up of 14 amino acids. V gave up 4 bases and J gave up 2 bases; unmatched junction bases: 1. CDR1 and CDR2 (germline): SGHVS, FQNEAQ. The CDR3 protein is CASSSDRGNYGYTF. Here the CDR3 DNA reads TGTGCCAGCAGCTCGGACAGGGGGAACTATGGCTACACCTTC.

The count of this clone is one. The chain carries TRBV28 and TRBJ1-1, with TRBD1 matching over 7 bases. Losses at the gene ends were 3 bases for V and 10 bases for J; bases not matched to a gene: 8. The CDR3 extends over 13 amino acids. The germline V gene encodes CDR1 MDHEN and CDR2 SYDVKM. The CDR3, as DNA: TGTGCCAGCAGTTTGGAAGGGGGCCCGAGAGCTTTCTTT. This codes for CASSLEGGPRAFF.

CDR3 sequence: CASRGQMNTEAFF. In DNA form, the CDR3 reads TGTGCCAGCAGAGGACAGATGAACACTGAAGCTTTCTTT. The chain carries TRBV6-4 and TRBJ1-1, with a possible D match to TRBD1 (6 bases). This CDR3 comprises 13 residues. Per the germline V gene, CDR1 is MRHNA and CDR2 is SNTAGT. The V end lost 6 bases, the J end lost 0 bases, and 8 bases lay between the germline ends.

V gene TRBV6-6 combines with J gene TRBJ2-2; D uncertain. V gave up 8 bases and J gave up 2 bases, with 9 bases separating them. The CDR3 covers 13 residues. Germline V CDR1 and CDR2: MNHNY, SVGAGI (reference sequence). The CDR3 region has the DNA TGTGCCAGCCCAAGCGCCAACACCGGGGAGCTGTTTTTT. Its protein is CASPSANTGELFF.